Following are 16 T cell receptor beta chains from one sample sequenced in a study of neurological immune-mediated disorders. Each CDR3 protein gets one entry after TCRdb re-called the 5' RACE reads with MiXCR. The table has 59,000 or so distinct CDR3 sequences, roughly an eighth seen once. The sequenced sample was PBMCs. These receptor sequences come from a woman aged 55-69 years with HTLV-1-associated myelopathy (HAM/TSP).

This clonotype was detected ten times or more. A junction end diverges from the germline sequence, so it may reflect a read error. This chain connects TRBV12-3 or TRBV12-4 to TRBJ2-5, with D possibly being TRBD2 (5 bases). The length of the CDR3 is 11 residues. The CDR3 protein is CVSSAGKTQYF. CDR3 bases: TGTGTCAGCAGTGCCGGGAAGACCCAGTACTTC.

The chain joins TRBV11-1 to TRBJ2-3; D unresolved. V was shortened by 10 bases and J by 2 bases, with 10 bases between the two germline ends. Germline loops: CDR1 SGHAT, CDR2 FQDESV (reference sequence). CDR3 length: 12 amino acids. Here the CDR3 reads CATGPFTDTQYF. The CDR3 DNA sequence: TGTGCCACCGGGCCTTTCACAGATACGCAGTATTTT. The whole variable domain, filled in from reference TRBV11-1 and TRBJ2-3, reads EAEVAQSPRYKITEKSQAVAFWCDPISGHATLYWYRQILGQGPELLVQFQDESVVDDSQLPKDRFSAERLKGVDSTLKIQPAELGDSAMYLCATGPFTDTQYFGPGTRLTVL.

Comments on this clonotype: Its ends do not fully match the called genes, so a read error is possible. The V gene is TRBV10-3, the J gene TRBJ2-3, with D maybe TRBD2 (6 bases). CDR1 is ENHRY, CDR2 SYGVKD, per germline. This CDR3 has 15 amino acids. CDR3 sequence (DNA): TGTGCGATCAGTGCGTCCGGGAGTGGCACAGATACGCAGTATTTT. Translated: CAISASGSGTDTQYF.

The table lists this clonotype with many counts. The rearrangement links TRBV27 to TRBJ2-3, with D possibly being TRBD2 (6 bases). Trimming shortened V by 8 bases and J by 1 base, and 16 bases separated the two germline ends. Germline CDR1 reads MNHEY; CDR2 reads SMNVEV (reference sequence). The CDR3 contains 15 residues. The CDR3 sequence is CASGGGGVGTDTQYF. DNA for the CDR3: TGTGCCAGCGGTGGAGGAGGGGTCGGCACAGATACGCAGTATTTT.

This clonotype was counted ten times or more. The genes are TRBV12-3 or TRBV12-4 and TRBJ2-2; no firm D call. Trimming removed 8 bases at V and 4 bases at J, with 8 bases between. CDR3 length: 12 amino acids. CDR3 loop: CASRIITGELFF. CDR3 DNA: TGTGCCAGCCGAATTATCACCGGGGAGCTGTTTTTT.

This clonotype was observed at least ten times. The rearrangement joins TRBV5-1 to TRBJ2-1; 9 bases line up with TRBD2. Germline CDR1 SGHRS, CDR2 YFSETQ. Trimming removed 6 bases from V and 9 bases from J; junction bases left unmatched: 13. The CDR3 totals 15 residues. This CDR3 is CASTAIAGGGSEQFF. CDR3 coding DNA: TGCGCCAGCACTGCAATTGCGGGAGGGGGGAGTGAGCAGTTCTTC. The complete variable domain, with remaining parts taken from reference TRBV5-1 and TRBJ2-1, reads KAGVTQTPRYLIKTRGQQVTLSCSPISGHRSVSWYQQTPGQGLQFLFEYFSETQRNKGNFPGRFSGRQFSNSRSEMNVSTLELGDSALYLCASTAIAGGGSEQFFGPGTRLTVL.

This clonotype was counted ten times or more. V is TRBV14 and J is TRBJ1-1; no clear D gene. Germline V gene sequence: CDR1 SGHDN, CDR2 FVKESK. This CDR3 comprises 14 residues. Trimming shortened V by 1 base and J by 1 base, and 7 bases separated the two germline ends. DNA for the CDR3: TGTGCCAGCAGCCAAGCGTGGGGGAACACTGAAGCTTTCTTT. It yields the protein CASSQAWGNTEAFF.

The J gene is TRBJ2-1, the V gene TRBV24-1; TRBD1 matches at 7 bases. J lost 12 bases, V lost 5 bases, and 9 bases had no gene match. Per the germline V gene, CDR1 is KGHDR and CDR2 is SFDVKD. The CDR3 is 13 amino acids. The CDR3 region is CATSARQGLRQFF. The CDR3 DNA reads as TGTGCCACCAGTGCGCGACAGGGTCTTCGGCAGTTCTTC.

This clonotype was found many times. The V and J genes are TRBV10-3 and TRBJ2-1, with D unresolved. CDR1 is ENHRY and CDR2 is SYGVKD in the germline V gene. The CDR3 is 12 amino acids. The V and J ends lost 6 bases and 3 bases respectively, with 6 bases between them. The CDR3 reads CAISEDYNEQFF. CDR3 coding DNA: TGTGCCATCAGCGAGGACTACAATGAGCAGTTCTTC.

This clonotype showed up many times. The J gene is TRBJ2-7, the V gene TRBV29-1, with TRBD1 as a possible D gene (6 bases). Germline V gene sequence: CDR1 SQVTM, CDR2 ANQGSEA. The length of the CDR3 is 15 residues. Trimming removed 1 base from V and 2 bases from J, with 15 bases in between. The CDR3, as DNA: TGCAGCGTTGAAGCTCCCCGGGACAATACCTACGAGCAGTACTTC. Its protein is CSVEAPRDNTYEQYF.

This clonotype is labeled as medium-sized. V usage is TRBV20-1 and J usage is TRBJ2-1; D unclear. Per germline, CDR1 DFQATT and CDR2 SNEGSKA (reference sequence). The CDR3 runs to 12 residues. The ends were cut back, 0 bases at V and 6 bases at J, with 6 bases in the middle. CDR3: CSARERRNEQFF. CDR3 DNA: TGCAGTGCTAGAGAGCGGCGCAATGAGCAGTTCTTC.

This clonotype was detected ten times or more. This chain connects TRBV7-2 to TRBJ1-2; D is ambiguous. CDR1 is SGHTA, CDR2 FQGNSA, per germline. V was clipped by 1 base and J by 0 bases, with 12 bases between them. The CDR3 sequence is 16 residues long. Written as DNA, the CDR3 is TGTGCCAGCAGCTTAGAGCCGGGCTCCGCTAACTATGGCTACACCTTC. Residues: CASSLEPGSANYGYTF. Full variable domain (missing parts from reference TRBV7-2 and TRBJ1-2): GAGVSQSPSNKVTEKGKDVELRCDPISGHTALYWYRQSLGQGLEFLIYFQGNSAPDKSGLPSDRFSAERTGGSVSTLTIQRTQQEDSAVYLCASSLEPGSANYGYTFGSGTRLTVV.

This clonotype was recorded only once. At one of its ends the junction is not consistent with the germline gene, which may arise from a read error. The CDR3 here is CASNLGGTHETQYF. In DNA form, the CDR3 reads TGCGCCAGCAACTTGGGAGGAACCCACGAGACCCAGTACTTC. This chain joins TRBV5-1 and TRBJ2-5; perhaps TRBD2 as D (6 bases). Germline CDR1 is SGHRS and CDR2 is YFSETQ. The CDR3 consists of 14 residues.

This clonotype was seen at least ten times. The CDR3 DNA reads as TGCGCCAGCAGCTTGGCCCGGGGCGGGGGTGAAAAACTGTTTTTT. Residues: CASSLARGGGEKLFF. The J gene is TRBJ1-4, the V gene TRBV5-1, with a tentative D call TRBD1 (5 bases). The V gene's germline CDR1 is SGHRS and CDR2 YFSETQ. The CDR3 contains 15 residues. Trimming shortened V by 0 bases and J by 7 bases, and 13 bases separated the two germline ends.

This clonotype was counted ten times or more. The V and J genes are TRBV24-1 and TRBJ2-6; 8 bases are a match to TRBD1. Germline V gene data show CDR1 as KGHDR and CDR2 as SFDVKD. The CDR3 loop spans 16 amino acids. With V trimmed by 4 bases and J by 4 bases, 5 bases remained unmatched. This chain's CDR3 is CATSDRTGTGANVLTF. The CDR3 DNA reads as TGTGCCACCAGTGACCGGACAGGGACCGGGGCCAACGTCCTGACTTTC.

The table lists this clonotype with many counts. This chain connects TRBV7-9 to TRBJ1-2; no clear D. This CDR3 is built from 14 residues. Germline assignment: CDR1 SEHNR and CDR2 FQNEAQ (reference sequence). V gave up 5 bases and J gave up 7 bases, with 17 bases separating them. The CDR3 region is CASSLTTVRGGYTF. The CDR3 bases are TGTGCCAGCAGCCTGACGACGGTGCGGGGTGGCTACACCTTC.